This is a list of T cell receptor beta chains from one sample in a study of beta chain features in type 1 diabetes. TCRdb's table, derived via immunoSEQ multiplex PCR, lists solely in-frame clones and lacks some. Seen here are a few hundred thousand clones, approximately 15% observed once, and the top ten hold 0.019%. The specimen was naive CD4+ T cells from blood. Every receptor here comes from a woman between 18 and 30 years old in good health. CDR3s include the opening cysteine and the closing phenylalanine or tryptophan. Each record gives: clone size, J gene, V gene, D gene, CDR3 protein, CDR3 DNA. D genes are given only for firm matches. Clone size, where shown, is once, few, many, or a class for clones that have expanded.

clone_size: few
j_call: TRBJ2-7
v_call: TRBV5-1
d_call: .
cdr3_aa: CASSPGGTASSYEQYF
cdr3_nt: TGCGCCAGCAGCCCCGGAGGGACGGCGAGCTCCTACGAGCAGTACTTC

clone_size: few
j_call: TRBJ1-2
v_call: TRBV30
d_call: .
cdr3_aa: CAWTIGGGSRYGYTF
cdr3_nt: TGTGCCTGGACCATTGGGGGGGGCTCACGGTATGGCTACACCTTC

clone_size: few
j_call: TRBJ2-1
v_call: TRBV18
d_call: .
cdr3_aa: CASSPAGVYNEQFF
cdr3_nt: TGTGCCAGCTCACCAGCAGGGGTCTACAATGAGCAGTTCTTC

clone_size: .
j_call: TRBJ2-1
v_call: TRBV29-1
d_call: .
cdr3_aa: CSEPNGSYNEQFF
cdr3_nt: TGCAGCGAACCCAATGGCAGCTACAATGAGCAGTTCTTC

clone_size: .
j_call: TRBJ2-5
v_call: TRBV5-1
d_call: .
cdr3_aa: CASRQGTVGETQYF
cdr3_nt: TGCGCCAGCAGGCAGGGTACTGTCGGGGAGACCCAGTACTTC

clone_size: few
j_call: TRBJ2-5
v_call: TRBV28
d_call: .
cdr3_aa: CATRVRETQYF
cdr3_nt: TGTGCCACACGGGTTCGAGAGACCCAGTACTTC

clone_size: few
j_call: TRBJ1-1
v_call: TRBV27
d_call: .
cdr3_aa: CASSRTVFHTEAFF
cdr3_nt: TGTGCCAGCAGCCGGACAGTCTTTCACACTGAAGCTTTCTTT

clone_size: .
j_call: TRBJ1-1
v_call: TRBV5-1
d_call: .
cdr3_aa: CASSWQGDTEAFF
cdr3_nt: TGCGCCAGCAGCTGGCAGGGCGACACTGAAGCTTTCTTT

clone_size: few
j_call: TRBJ1-3
v_call: TRBV25-1
d_call: .
cdr3_aa: CASSEEIYGNTIYF
cdr3_nt: TGTGCCAGCAGTGAAGAGATTTATGGAAACACCATATATTTT

clone_size: few
j_call: TRBJ2-1
v_call: TRBV6-5
d_call: TRBD2
cdr3_aa: CASSSGGRGVIHEQFF
cdr3_nt: TGTGCCAGCAGTTCGGGGGGGAGAGGGGTCATACATGAGCAGTTCTTC

clone_size: few
j_call: TRBJ1-1
v_call: TRBV18
d_call: .
cdr3_aa: CASSHFSTGKNTEAFF
cdr3_nt: TGTGCCAGCTCTCACTTTTCGACAGGAAAGAACACTGAAGCTTTCTTT

clone_size: .
j_call: TRBJ1-1
v_call: TRBV30
d_call: TRBD1
cdr3_aa: CARGTGAPTEAFF
cdr3_nt: TGTGCCCGCGGGACAGGGGCTCCGACTGAAGCTTTCTTT

clone_size: few
j_call: TRBJ1-3
v_call: TRBV4-3
d_call: .
cdr3_aa: CASSQDLREPGNTIYF
cdr3_nt: TGCGCCAGCAGCCAGGACCTCAGGGAACCTGGAAACACCATATATTTT

clone_size: .
j_call: TRBJ2-1
v_call: TRBV2
d_call: .
cdr3_aa: CASIPRVSSIGEQFF
cdr3_nt: TGTGCCAGCATCCCCAGGGTTAGTTCGATTGGTGAGCAGTTCTTC

clone_size: .
j_call: TRBJ2-1
v_call: TRBV5-4
d_call: TRBD2
cdr3_aa: CASSPEMTSGWNEQFF
cdr3_nt: TGTGCCAGCAGTCCCGAGATGACTAGCGGGTGGAATGAGCAGTTCTTC

clone_size: few
j_call: TRBJ1-5
v_call: TRBV7-3
d_call: .
cdr3_aa: CASSSGQSNQPQHF
cdr3_nt: TGTGCCAGCAGCTCCGGACAGTCTAATCAGCCCCAGCATTTT

clone_size: .
j_call: TRBJ2-1
v_call: TRBV19
d_call: .
cdr3_aa: CASSPPPRGNEQFF
cdr3_nt: TGTGCCAGTAGTCCCCCACCTAGAGGCAATGAGCAGTTCTTC

clone_size: .
j_call: TRBJ1-2
v_call: TRBV2
d_call: TRBD1
cdr3_aa: CASSGQGGSGYTF
cdr3_nt: TGTGCCAGCAGCGGACAGGGGGGTAGTGGCTACACCTTC

clone_size: .
j_call: TRBJ2-5
v_call: TRBV2
d_call: .
cdr3_aa: CASTGQSRGTQYF
cdr3_nt: TGTGCCAGCACCGGCCAGTCCAGGGGGACCCAGTACTTC

clone_size: few
j_call: TRBJ2-5
v_call: TRBV28
d_call: TRBD2
cdr3_aa: CASRQAGVTETQYF
cdr3_nt: TGTGCCAGCAGGCAAGCGGGAGTCACGGAGACCCAGTACTTC

clone_size: .
j_call: TRBJ2-2
v_call: TRBV7-2
d_call: TRBD1
cdr3_aa: CASSSYRDRGTTGELFF
cdr3_nt: TGTGCCAGCAGCTCATACCGGGACAGGGGGACCACCGGGGAGCTGTTTTTT

clone_size: .
j_call: TRBJ1-1
v_call: TRBV25-1
d_call: .
cdr3_aa: CASSEHRAAFF
cdr3_nt: TGTGCCAGCAGTGAGCACAGGGCCGCTTTCTTT

clone_size: few
j_call: TRBJ2-1
v_call: TRBV28
d_call: TRBD2
cdr3_aa: CASSPLGLAGYNEQFF
cdr3_nt: TGTGCCAGCAGTCCGCTTGGACTAGCGGGATACAATGAGCAGTTCTTC

clone_size: .
j_call: TRBJ1-2
v_call: TRBV29-1
d_call: TRBD1
cdr3_aa: CSVGQGQGNYGYTF
cdr3_nt: TGCAGCGTTGGCCAGGGACAGGGTAACTATGGCTACACCTTC

clone_size: few
j_call: TRBJ2-1
v_call: TRBV6-5
d_call: TRBD2
cdr3_aa: CASSITSGRLNEQFF
cdr3_nt: TGTGCCAGCAGCATTACTAGCGGGAGGTTGAATGAGCAGTTCTTC

clone_size: .
j_call: TRBJ2-7
v_call: TRBV9
d_call: .
cdr3_aa: CASSNHGGPYEQYF
cdr3_nt: TGTGCCAGCAGTAACCACGGGGGGCCCTACGAGCAGTACTTC

clone_size: .
j_call: TRBJ2-1
v_call: TRBV18
d_call: TRBD1
cdr3_aa: CASSPEGSGGREQFF
cdr3_nt: TGTGCCAGCTCACCAGAAGGGTCAGGGGGTCGTGAGCAGTTCTTC

clone_size: .
j_call: TRBJ2-5
v_call: TRBV28
d_call: .
cdr3_aa: CASRASVGQETQYF
cdr3_nt: TGTGCCAGCAGAGCCTCCGTCGGCCAAGAGACCCAGTACTTC

clone_size: .
j_call: TRBJ2-5
v_call: TRBV6-6
d_call: .
cdr3_aa: CASSYAGTQETQYF
cdr3_nt: TGTGCCAGCAGTTACGCCGGGACTCAAGAGACCCAGTACTTC

clone_size: few
j_call: TRBJ2-1
v_call: TRBV9
d_call: TRBD2
cdr3_aa: CASSRRAGGSSYNEQFF
cdr3_nt: TGTGCCAGCAGCAGGAGAGCGGGAGGTAGCTCCTACAATGAGCAGTTCTTC

clone_size: few
j_call: TRBJ1-5
v_call: TRBV5-1
d_call: .
cdr3_aa: CASSRTGGDQPQHF
cdr3_nt: TGCGCCAGCAGCCGGACGGGGGGTGACCAGCCCCAGCATTTT

clone_size: .
j_call: TRBJ2-1
v_call: TRBV4-1
d_call: TRBD1
cdr3_aa: CASSQDLGQGVYNEQFF
cdr3_nt: TGCGCCAGCAGCCAAGATTTAGGACAGGGGGTCTACAATGAGCAGTTCTTC

clone_size: few
j_call: TRBJ2-1
v_call: TRBV10-3
d_call: .
cdr3_aa: CAISESQGETGDEQFF
cdr3_nt: TGTGCCATCAGTGAGTCTCAGGGTGAGACTGGGGATGAGCAGTTCTTC